These 27 T cell receptor beta chains share one sample of origin, sequenced in a study of T cell responses to AZD1222 COVID-19 vaccine. Method: immunoSEQ multiplex PCR; TCRdb's copy keeps in-frame clones and lacks some. The profile shows around 140,000 clones, approximately 90% of them singletons. The starting material was peripheral blood, obtained 28 days after the second AZD1222 dose. The receptors here all came from an adult who received the AZD1222 COVID-19 vaccine.

V gene TRBV6-6 combines with J gene TRBJ1-1; no firm D call. The CDR3 has 10 residues. The V and J ends lost 5 bases and 10 bases respectively, with 8 bases between them. The V gene's germline CDR1 is MNHNY and CDR2 SVGAGI (reference sequence). CDR3 bases: TGTGCCAGCAGTCGGGAGGGAGCTTTCTTT. It yields the protein CASSREGAFF.

This chain links TRBV7-2 with TRBJ2-7, with 7 bases matching TRBD2. The CDR3 loop spans 15 amino acids. The ends lost 3 bases at V and 4 bases at J; junction bases unmatched: 9. The germline gives CDR1 SGHTA, CDR2 FQGNSA. CDR3 protein: CASSFGGRAGYEQYF. The DNA of the CDR3 is TGTGCCAGCAGCTTTGGAGGGAGAGCGGGGTACGAGCAGTACTTC.

The chain is built from TRBV11-1 and TRBJ1-1, with 9 bases lining up with TRBD1. The CDR3 has 13 residues. J was trimmed by 10 bases and V by 5 bases; bases with no gene match: 8. Germline V CDR1 and CDR2: SGHAT, FQDESV (reference sequence). DNA of the CDR3: TGTGCCAGCAGCCGATTAGGACAGGGGATAGCTTTCTTT. It translates to CASSRLGQGIAFF. Drawing the rest from reference TRBV11-1 and TRBJ1-1, the complete variable domain is EAEVAQSPRYKITEKSQAVAFWCDPISGHATLYWYRQILGQGPELLVQFQDESVVDDSQLPKDRFSAERLKGVDSTLKIQPAELGDSAMYLCASSRLGQGIAFFGQGTRLTVV.

The chain recombines TRBV7-8 with TRBJ1-5, with 8 bases matching TRBD1. The junction had 17 bases not matched to a gene; V was cut back by 3 bases and J by 1 base. CDR1 is SGHVS, CDR2 FQNEAQ, per germline. This CDR3 has 20 residues. The CDR3 DNA reads as TGTGCCAGCAGCTTCCGACGGACAGGGCGGGGATTGGGGAGCAATCAGCCCCAGCATTTT. Protein: CASSFRRTGRGLGSNQPQHF.

J is TRBJ1-4 and V is TRBV11-3, with D unresolved. Trimming stripped 6 bases from V and 0 bases from J, with 17 bases between. The CDR3 extends over 17 amino acids. Looked up from germline, CDR1 is SGHNT and CDR2 is YENEEA. CDR3: CASRSPHGTATNEKLFF. CDR3 nucleotides: TGTGCCAGCAGATCCCCGCATGGAACAGCAACTAATGAAAAACTGTTTTTT.

This clone was counted once. The rearrangement joins TRBV7-6 to TRBJ2-7, with D possibly matching TRBD1 (5 bases). Per germline, CDR1 SGHVS and CDR2 FNYEAQ. The CDR3 contains 14 residues. V was shortened by 4 bases and J by 4 bases, with 14 bases between the two germline ends. As DNA, the CDR3 is TGTGCCAGCAGCTACATCGTAAAGGGGTACGAGCAGTACTTC. Translation gives CASSYIVKGYEQYF. Looking up the rest from reference TRBV7-6 and TRBJ2-7 gives the full variable domain: GAGVSQSPRYKVTKRGQDVALRCDPISGHVSLYWYRQALGQGPEFLTYFNYEAQQDKSGLPNDRFSAERPEGSISTLTIQRTEQRDSAMYRCASSYIVKGYEQYFGPGTRLTVT.

CDR3 sequence reads: CATSRDPSGSYEQYF. The CDR3 region has the DNA TGTGCCACCAGCAGAGACCCTAGCGGTTCCTACGAGCAGTACTTC. The chain joins TRBV15 to TRBJ2-7; 7 bases are shared with TRBD2. Germline-derived CDR1 and CDR2 are LNHNV and YYDKDF (reference sequence). V shed 0 bases, J shed 1 base, and the junction held 3 bases outside the gene matches. CDR3 size: 15 residues.

This chain connects TRBV27 to TRBJ2-4; 10 bases line up with TRBD1. The CDR3 contains 15 residues. J lost 6 bases, V lost 6 bases, and 8 bases had no gene match. Germline V lookup: CDR1 MNHEY, CDR2 SMNVEV (reference sequence). For the CDR3, the DNA is TGTGCCAGCAGGTCGACAGGGGGCGGAATAAACATTCAGTACTTC. It codes for CASRSTGGGINIQYF.

V gene TRBV10-1 combines with J gene TRBJ2-1; 9 bases map to TRBD2. Per the germline V gene, CDR1 is WNHNN and CDR2 is SYGVQD (reference sequence). This CDR3 is built from 17 residues. The ends lost 8 bases at V and 3 bases at J; junction bases unmatched: 14. CDR3 nucleotides: TGCGCCAGCCCTTCGGGTAGCGGGGGATCGGGCTACAATGAGCAGTTCTTC. Translation: CASPSGSGGSGYNEQFF.

This chain joins TRBV21-1 and TRBJ2-3; the DNA was not compared with TRBD2, the D call given in the table. TRBV21-1 is classified as a pseudogene. The CDR3 extends over 15 amino acids. In DNA form, the CDR3 reads TGTGCCAGCAGCAAATCGAAAACGGGCACAGATACGCAGTATTTT. Translated: CASSKSKTGTDTQYF.

Remarks on this clone: One junction end disagrees with the germline gene, perhaps due to a read error. The genes are TRBV7-9 and TRBJ1-2, with D possibly TRBD1 on 5 matching bases. The germline V gene has CDR1 SEHNR and CDR2 FQNEAQ (reference sequence). There are 10 residues in the CDR3. For the CDR3, the DNA is TGTGCCAGCAGCTTACTCGGGCAGGGCTTC. Translation: CASSLLGQGF.

This chain connects TRBV15 to TRBJ2-7; D might be TRBD2 (6 bases). With 5 bases removed from V and 4 bases from J, the gap between germline ends came to 15 bases. CDR3 length: 14 residues. Germline CDR1 LNHNV, CDR2 YYDKDF (reference sequence). The CDR3 region is CATSLGGDSYEQYF. DNA for the CDR3: TGTGCCACCAGCCTCGGGGGAGATTCATACGAGCAGTACTTC.

V is TRBV7-6 and J is TRBJ1-1; tentative D call: TRBD1 (5 bases). The V and J ends lost 5 bases and 5 bases respectively, with 27 bases between them. Germline V CDR1 and CDR2: SGHVS, FNYEAQ. This CDR3 is 18 amino acids long. The CDR3 sequence: CASSRRMGGDVGRTEAFF. For the CDR3, the DNA is TGTGCCAGCAGCCGCCGGATGGGGGGTGACGTAGGGAGGACTGAAGCTTTCTTT. The whole variable domain, remainder taken from reference TRBV7-6 and TRBJ1-1, is GAGVSQSPRYKVTKRGQDVALRCDPISGHVSLYWYRQALGQGPEFLTYFNYEAQQDKSGLPNDRFSAERPEGSISTLTIQRTEQRDSAMYRCASSRRMGGDVGRTEAFFGQGTRLTVV.

This chain links TRBV9 with TRBJ1-4; the D gene is possibly TRBD1 (6 bases). CDR3 length equals 15 residues. Trimming took off 3 bases at V and 3 bases at J, with 12 bases between the two ends. Germline-derived CDR1 and CDR2 are SGDLS and YYNGEE. The CDR3: CASSDRAKANEKLFF. The CDR3 DNA is TGTGCCAGCAGCGACAGGGCGAAAGCTAATGAAAAACTGTTTTTT.

The CDR3 nucleotides read TGCAGCGTTGAAGATACCTTACGCCACCCACTCAGCTTTGATGAAAAACTGTTTTTT. This codes for CSVEDTLRHPLSFDEKLFF. The genes are TRBV29-1 and TRBJ1-4; D uncertain. Germline CDR1 and CDR2: SQVTM and ANQGSEA. Between the trimmed V and J ends, which lost 0 bases and 6 bases, there was a span of 26 bases. CDR3 length: 19 residues.

J is TRBJ2-2 and V is TRBV6-1, with 12 positions matching TRBD2. CDR3 length: 17 residues. Germline-derived CDR1 and CDR2 are MNHNS and SASEGT. V shed 4 bases, J shed 0 bases, and the junction held 3 bases outside the gene matches. In nucleotides, the CDR3 is TGTGCCAGCAGTGCCCTAGCGGGAGGGCCGAACACCGGGGAGCTGTTTTTT. Translated, it gives CASSALAGGPNTGELFF.

V usage is TRBV4-2 and J usage is TRBJ2-1, with 10 positions matching TRBD2. Germline V gives CDR1 LGHNA, CDR2 YNFKEQ. The trim removed 5 bases at V and 6 bases at J, leaving 10 bases unmatched. The CDR3 spans 16 residues. CDR3 nucleotide sequence: TGTGCCAGCAGCAACCAGGGGTCTAGCGGGGGCAATGAGCAGTTCTTC. Translation: CASSNQGSSGGNEQFF.

The V and J genes are TRBV9 and TRBJ2-7; D call uncertain. V lost 3 bases, J lost 5 bases, and 18 bases lay in between. Germline-derived CDR1 and CDR2 are SGDLS and YYNGEE. CDR3 length equals 15 residues. CDR3 protein: CASSAGSPSTNEQYF. CDR3 DNA: TGTGCCAGCAGCGCGGGTTCACCGTCTACCAACGAGCAGTACTTC.

The chain uses TRBV29-1 and TRBJ1-2; 8 positions match TRBD1. V trimming: 5 bases; J trimming: 5 bases; junction bases outside the gene matches: 4. CDR3 length: 12 residues. The germline CDR1 and CDR2 sequences are SQVTM and ANQGSEA. CDR3 amino acids: CSVLRGQYGYTF. CDR3 DNA sequence: TGCAGCGTTCTCAGGGGGCAGTATGGCTACACCTTC.

CDR3: CASSLTGNSPLHF. DNA for the CDR3: TGCGCCAGCAGCTTGACGGGAAATTCACCCCTCCACTTT. This rearrangement joins TRBV5-1 to TRBJ1-6; D remains unclear. The CDR3 runs to 13 residues. From germline, CDR1 is SGHRS and CDR2 YFSETQ. V shed 1 base and J shed 7 bases, with 6 bases lying between them.

The chain joins TRBV2 to TRBJ2-4, with TRBD2 matching 14 bases. CDR3 length equals 15 residues. In germline, CDR1 is SNHLY, CDR2 FYNNEI. V lost 4 bases and J lost 7; bases outside the gene matches: 3. The chain's CDR3 is CASSVGLAGVNIQYF. CDR3 in DNA: TGTGCCAGCAGTGTGGGACTAGCGGGAGTCAACATTCAGTACTTC. The complete variable domain, with remaining parts taken from reference TRBV2 and TRBJ2-4, reads EPEVTQTPSHQVTQMGQEVILRCVPISNHLYFYWYRQILGQKVEFLVSFYNNEISEKSEIFDDQFSVERPDGSNFTLKIRSTKLEDSAMYFCASSVGLAGVNIQYFGAGTRLSVL.

The CDR3 DNA follows: TGTGCCAGCAGTTACTCCTTGGCTGGGACCCAGTACTTC. Its translation: CASSYSLAGTQYF. The genes are TRBV6-5 and TRBJ2-5; no clear D. Trimming removed 0 bases at V and 7 bases at J, with 9 bases between. Germline values: CDR1 MNHEY, CDR2 SVGAGI. The CDR3 sequence is 13 residues long.

The chain joins TRBV7-2 to TRBJ1-6; TRBD1 might be the D (5 bases). V was trimmed by 2 bases and J by 10 bases, leaving 18 bases between them. CDR1 and CDR2 (germline): SGHTA, FQGNSA. This CDR3 region has 16 residues. The CDR3 is CASSLISALRGSPLHF. The CDR3 DNA follows: TGTGCCAGCAGCTTAATTTCGGCTCTGCGGGGCTCACCCCTCCACTTT.

This rearrangement joins TRBV29-1 to TRBJ1-6, with 9 positions matching TRBD1. With V trimmed by 4 bases and J by 7 bases, 2 bases remained unmatched. The CDR3 sequence is 13 residues long. Germline CDR1 SQVTM, CDR2 ANQGSEA. The CDR3 DNA follows: TGCAGCGTTGCGGACAGGGGAAATTCACCCCTCCACTTT. As protein: CSVADRGNSPLHF. Combining the CDR3 with reference TRBV29-1 and TRBJ1-6 gives the whole variable domain SAVISQKPSRDICQRGTSLTIQCQVDSQVTMMFWYRQQPGQSLTLIATANQGSEATYESGFVIDKFPISRPNLTFSTLTVSNMSPEDSSIYLCSVADRGNSPLHFGNGTRLTVT.

The chain couples TRBV5-1 to TRBJ2-3; D is possibly TRBD2 (6 bases). Trimming left V 7 bases short and J 0 bases short, with 12 bases between. CDR1 is SGHRS and CDR2 is YFSETQ in the germline V gene. The CDR3 loop spans 14 amino acids. The CDR3 sequence: CASAGLLSTDTQYF. The DNA for the CDR3 is TGCGCCAGCGCCGGACTATTGAGCACAGATACGCAGTATTTT.

V and J are TRBV14 and TRBJ1-1; D is unresolved. V dropped 3 bases and J dropped 4 bases, with 9 bases sitting between them. The CDR3 consists of 13 residues. CDR1 is SGHDN, CDR2 FVKESK, per germline. CDR3 protein: CASSHPVTTEAFF. The CDR3 DNA sequence: TGTGCCAGCAGCCATCCGGTCACCACTGAAGCTTTCTTT.

This clone came up once. This rearrangement joins TRBV5-1 to TRBJ1-2; D remains ambiguous. V was shortened by 0 bases and J by 4 bases, with 7 bases between the two germline ends. Germline CDR1 reads SGHRS; CDR2 reads YFSETQ. This CDR3 comprises 13 residues. CDR3 coding DNA: TGCGCCAGCAGCTTGGCTCGGATCTATGGCTACACCTTC. Its translation is CASSLARIYGYTF.